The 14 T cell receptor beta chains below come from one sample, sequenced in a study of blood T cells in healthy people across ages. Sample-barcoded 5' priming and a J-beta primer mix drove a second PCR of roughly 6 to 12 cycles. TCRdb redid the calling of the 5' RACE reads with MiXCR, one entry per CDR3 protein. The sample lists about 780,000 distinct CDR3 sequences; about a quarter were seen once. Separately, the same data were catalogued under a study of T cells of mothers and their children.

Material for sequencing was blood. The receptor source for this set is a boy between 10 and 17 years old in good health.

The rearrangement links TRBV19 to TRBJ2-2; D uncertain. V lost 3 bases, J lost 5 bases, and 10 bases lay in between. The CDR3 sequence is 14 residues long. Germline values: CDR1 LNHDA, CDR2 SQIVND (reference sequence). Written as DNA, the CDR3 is TGTGCCAGTAGTATGGCAGGCGGAACCGGGGAGCTGTTTTTT. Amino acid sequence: CASSMAGGTGELFF.

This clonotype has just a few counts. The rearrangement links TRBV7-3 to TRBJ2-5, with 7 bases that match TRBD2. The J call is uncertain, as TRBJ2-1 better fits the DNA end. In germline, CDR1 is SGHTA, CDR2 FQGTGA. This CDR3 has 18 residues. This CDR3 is CASSLTSEESGVYNEQFF. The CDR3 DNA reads TGTGCCAGCAGCTTAACGTCGGAGGAAAGCGGGGTTTACAATGAGCAGTTCTTC.

CDR3 in DNA: TGTGCCAGCAGCGGCGGTGGAAACACCATATATTTT. It specifies CASSGGGNTIYF. The chain employs TRBV9 and TRBJ1-3; D is ambiguous. The CDR3 sequence is 12 residues long. CDR1 and CDR2 (germline): SGDLS, YYNGEE. V lost 3 bases and J lost 3, with 4 bases in between.

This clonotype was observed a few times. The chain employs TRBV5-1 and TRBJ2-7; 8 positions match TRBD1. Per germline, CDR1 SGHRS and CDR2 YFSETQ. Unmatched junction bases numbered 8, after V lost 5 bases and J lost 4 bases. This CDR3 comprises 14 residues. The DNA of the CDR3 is TGCGCCAGCAGACTATTAGACAGGGGTTACGAGCAGTACTTC. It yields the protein CASRLLDRGYEQYF.

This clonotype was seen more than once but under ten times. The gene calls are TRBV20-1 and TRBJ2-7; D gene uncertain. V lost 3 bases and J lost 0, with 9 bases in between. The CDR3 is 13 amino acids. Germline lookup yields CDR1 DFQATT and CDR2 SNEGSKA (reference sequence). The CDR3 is CSASGQISYEQYF. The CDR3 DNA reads TGCAGTGCTAGTGGTCAGATCTCCTACGAGCAGTACTTC.

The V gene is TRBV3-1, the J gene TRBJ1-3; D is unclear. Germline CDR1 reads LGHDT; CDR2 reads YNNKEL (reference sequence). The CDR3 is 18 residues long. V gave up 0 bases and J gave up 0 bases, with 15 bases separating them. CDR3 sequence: CASSQEVMPGFSGNTIYF. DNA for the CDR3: TGTGCCAGCAGCCAAGAAGTGATGCCCGGTTTCTCTGGAAACACCATATATTTT.

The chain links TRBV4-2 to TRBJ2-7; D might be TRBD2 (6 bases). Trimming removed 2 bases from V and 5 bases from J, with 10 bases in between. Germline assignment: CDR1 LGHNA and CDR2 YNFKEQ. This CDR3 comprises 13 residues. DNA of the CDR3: TGTGCCAGCAGCCAACCTGGGACTCACGAGCAGTACTTC. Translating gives CASSQPGTHEQYF.

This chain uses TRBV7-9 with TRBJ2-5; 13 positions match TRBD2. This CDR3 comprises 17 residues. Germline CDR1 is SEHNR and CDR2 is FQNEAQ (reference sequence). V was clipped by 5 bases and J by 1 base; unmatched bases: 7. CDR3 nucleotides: TGTGCCAGCAGCCTGACGGGACTAGCGGGGCCCCAAGAGACCCAGTACTTC. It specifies CASSLTGLAGPQETQYF.

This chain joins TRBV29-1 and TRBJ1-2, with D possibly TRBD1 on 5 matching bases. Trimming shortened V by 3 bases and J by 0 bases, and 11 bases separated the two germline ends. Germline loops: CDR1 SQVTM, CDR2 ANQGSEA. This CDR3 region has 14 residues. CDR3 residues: CSVDGAPTNYGYTF. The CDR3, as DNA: TGCAGCGTTGACGGGGCTCCCACTAACTATGGCTACACCTTC.

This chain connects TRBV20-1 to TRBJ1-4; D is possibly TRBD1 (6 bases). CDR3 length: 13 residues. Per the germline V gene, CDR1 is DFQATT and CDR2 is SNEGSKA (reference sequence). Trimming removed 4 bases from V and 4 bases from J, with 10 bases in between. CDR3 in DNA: TGCAGTGCTAAGGACAGTCTTAATGAAAAACTGTTTTTT. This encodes CSAKDSLNEKLFF.

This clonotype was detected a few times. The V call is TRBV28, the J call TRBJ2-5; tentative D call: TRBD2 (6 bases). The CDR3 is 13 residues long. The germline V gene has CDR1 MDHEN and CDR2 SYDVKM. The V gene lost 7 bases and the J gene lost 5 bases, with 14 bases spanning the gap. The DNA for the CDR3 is TGTGCCAGCACCTCTAGCGATCGGGAGACCCAGTACTTC. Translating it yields CASTSSDRETQYF.

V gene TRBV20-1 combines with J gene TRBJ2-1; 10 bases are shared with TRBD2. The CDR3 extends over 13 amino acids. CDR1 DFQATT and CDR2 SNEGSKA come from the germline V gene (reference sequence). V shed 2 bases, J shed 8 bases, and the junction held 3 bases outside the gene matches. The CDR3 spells CSARPLAGDEQFF. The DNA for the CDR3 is TGCAGTGCTAGACCGCTAGCGGGGGATGAGCAGTTCTTC.

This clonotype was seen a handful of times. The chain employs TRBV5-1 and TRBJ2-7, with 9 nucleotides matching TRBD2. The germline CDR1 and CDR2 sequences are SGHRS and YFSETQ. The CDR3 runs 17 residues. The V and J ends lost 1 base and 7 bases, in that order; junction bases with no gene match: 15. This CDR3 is CASSLMPPGSGGREQYF. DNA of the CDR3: TGCGCCAGCAGCTTGATGCCTCCGGGTAGCGGGGGCAGAGAGCAGTACTTC.

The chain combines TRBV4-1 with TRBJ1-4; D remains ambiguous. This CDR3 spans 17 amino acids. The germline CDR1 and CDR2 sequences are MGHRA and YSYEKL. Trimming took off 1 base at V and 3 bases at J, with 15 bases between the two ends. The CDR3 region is CASSQARNRRANEKLFF. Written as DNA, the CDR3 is TGCGCCAGCAGCCAAGCCAGGAATCGGAGAGCTAATGAAAAACTGTTTTTT.